This T cell receptor beta chain stems from a study of radiotherapy plus CTLA-4 blockade in lung cancer. Overall study context: Objective responses were seen in around 20% of patients, disease control in approximately 29%.

V lost 7 bases to trimming and J lost 2 bases; unmatched junction nucleotides: 6. CDR3 length: 14 amino acids. Per germline, CDR1 LNHDA and CDR2 SQIVND (reference sequence). The method was immunoSEQ multiplex PCR; TCRdb's version includes in-frame clones alone and lacks a portion of them. The data hold more than 90,000 clones, with just over 85% observed a single time. This TCR derives from a human donor with non-small cell lung cancer that progressed on radiotherapy plus ipilimumab. The sample was peripheral blood, taken from a patient treated with radiotherapy plus ipilimumab. This sequence joins TRBV19 and TRBJ1-1, with 8 bases fitting TRBD1. CDR3 region: CASILGTGNTEAFF. The CDR3 nucleotides read TGTGCCAGTATCCTCGGGACAGGTAACACTGAAGCTTTCTTT.